This TCR beta chain comes out of a study of shared clonotypes between healthy human individuals. Study-wide points: An anticipated effect of sequencing depth on clonotype sharing among donors was recognized.

This clone appeared many times. Its antigen is unknown. Germline assignment: CDR1 SEHNR and CDR2 FQNEAQ (reference sequence). V lost 3 bases, J lost 8 bases, and 16 bases lay in between. The CDR3 sequence is 15 residues long. The assay was carried out at the deep level. The unsorted PBMC sample used ten immunoSEQ deep assay plates. The table came from immunoSEQ multiplex PCR; TCRdb's copy has only in-frame clones and leaves some out. This repertoire shows 450,000 to 600,000 clones, roughly 78% found once; its top ten account for 13%. This sequence was found in a woman aged 35 to 49 in good health. Some clones in this sample may be carry-over from other donors' samples. Sequenced input: PBMCs. The V and J genes are TRBV7-9 and TRBJ1-4; D gene ambiguous. CDR3 DNA sequence: TGTGCCAGCAGCTTTGCGTCTACCTCTGCGGAAAAACTGTTTTTT. This gives the protein CASSFASTSAEKLFF.